This entry lists 9 T cell receptor beta chains sequenced from one sample in a study of a mutant IDH1 vaccine in newly diagnosed glioma. These receptors have no identified antigens. Regarding time point: week 47, end of study. Topical imiquimod was applied with each vaccine dose, which held 300 ug of mutant IDH1 20-mer peptide. The repertoire was sequenced with immunoSEQ multiplex PCR; TCRdb's copy has only in-frame clones and lacks some. The top ten clones hold about 3.8% of a sample with some 25,000 clones, about four fifths of them seen once. Material: PBMCs, obtained from a glioma patient whose treatment included an IDH1 peptide vaccine. The receptors stem from a man between 35 and 55 years old with glioma. Some clones in this sample may be carry-over from other donors' samples.

The chain is built from TRBV2 and TRBJ2-3; D may be TRBD1 (5 bases). The CDR3 length is 13 residues. CDR1 SNHLY and CDR2 FYNNEI come from the germline V gene. Trimming removed 4 bases at V and 2 bases at J, with 7 bases between. Here the CDR3 reads CASSGGLTDTQYF. The CDR3 nucleotides read TGTGCCAGCAGTGGGGGCCTCACAGATACGCAGTATTTT.

The CDR3 coding sequence is TGTGCCAGCAGTAGGTTAGCGGGGCCTCAAGAGACCCAGTACTTC. This sequence encodes CASSRLAGPQETQYF. The genes are TRBV6-5 and TRBJ2-5; 8 bases are shared with TRBD2. V dropped 5 bases and J dropped 2; count of bases not matched to a gene: 7. The CDR3 runs to 15 residues. Germline lookup yields CDR1 MNHEY and CDR2 SVGAGI.

This chain joins TRBV30 and TRBJ2-1; D unclear. The CDR3 contains 11 residues. The V gene's germline CDR1 is GTSNPN and CDR2 SVGIG (reference sequence). Deletions cut 3 bases from V and 5 bases from J, with 5 bases between. The CDR3: CAWSQNNEQFF. In DNA, the CDR3 is TGTGCCTGGAGCCAAAACAATGAGCAGTTCTTC.

The chain has TRBV7-9 and TRBJ1-5; no clear D gene. Between the trimmed V and J ends, which lost 2 bases and 4 bases, there was a span of 12 bases. The CDR3 is 15 residues long. Germline CDR1 and CDR2: SEHNR and FQNEAQ (reference sequence). Here the CDR3 reads CASSLSGQQNQPQHF. The CDR3 DNA follows: TGTGCCAGCAGCTTATCGGGTCAACAGAATCAGCCCCAGCATTTT.

Sample share makes this clone medium-sized (0.01 to 0.1%). This chain connects TRBV5-4 to TRBJ2-2; no clear D. Trimming left V 1 base short and J 1 base short, with 14 bases between. The germline gives CDR1 SGHNT, CDR2 YYREEE (reference sequence). This CDR3 has 17 residues. The CDR3 DNA reads TGTGCCAGCAGCTTGAGTTTTCTCGCAGGGAACACCGGGGAGCTGTTTTTT. Translated, it gives CASSLSFLAGNTGELFF. The full variable domain, rest sourced from reference TRBV5-4 and TRBJ2-2, is ETGVTQSPTHLIKTRGQQVTLRCSSQSGHNTVSWYQQALGQGPQFIFQYYREEENGRGNFPPRFSGLQFPNYSSELNVNALELDDSALYLCASSLSFLAGNTGELFFGEGSRLTVL.

The CDR3 bases are TGTGCCAGCAGCCAAGGAGGGTATGGCTACACCTTC. Amino acids: CASSQGGYGYTF. This chain uses TRBV14 with TRBJ1-2; D not certain. V lost 1 base, J lost 5 bases, and 5 bases lay in between. Germline V gene lookup returns CDR1 SGHDN and CDR2 FVKESK. The CDR3 consists of 12 residues.

This clone has only a few counts. The chain joins TRBV27 to TRBJ2-5; D unresolved. This CDR3 region has 16 residues. Per the germline V gene, CDR1 is MNHEY and CDR2 is SMNVEV (reference sequence). Trimming took 6 bases from V and 5 from J, leaving 22 bases between them. The CDR3 nucleotides are TGTGCCAGCAGATCCCCGTACCCGGACCCAGCCGAGACCCAGTACTTC. It yields the protein CASRSPYPDPAETQYF.

This rearrangement joins TRBV5-1 to TRBJ1-1; the match to TRBD1 covers 7 bases. The CDR3 extends over 13 amino acids. With V trimmed by 5 bases and J by 6 bases, 7 bases remained unmatched. The germline gives CDR1 SGHRS, CDR2 YFSETQ. CDR3 in amino acids: CASRIAGTAEAFF. CDR3 nucleotide sequence: TGCGCCAGCAGGATTGCGGGGACAGCTGAAGCTTTCTTT.

The chain couples TRBV6-1 to TRBJ1-2, with unresolved D. Between the trimmed V and J ends, which lost 1 base and 8 bases, there was a span of 8 bases. Per germline, CDR1 MNHNS and CDR2 SASEGT. The CDR3 runs 12 residues. The CDR3 DNA sequence: TGTGCCAGCAGTGAAGGATACCTCGGCTACACCTTC. Its translation: CASSEGYLGYTF.